Sequencing of this TCR beta chain was carried out in a study of T-cell reconstitution after alpha-beta-depleted transplantation in children. The study's findings and limits: The origin of high day-60 TCRbeta diversity in some patients lay in surviving recipient T cells and thymic progenitors. Two months or so post-transplant, alpha-beta T cells reportedly derived from several hundred expanded graft clones. At one year after transplant, newly produced T cells mostly accounted for T-cell counts and diversity.

This clonotype showed up many times. Its specificity is unknown. The CDR3 extends over 14 amino acids. Trimming took off 4 bases at V and 1 base at J, with 11 bases between the two ends. Germline CDR1 reads SGHRS; CDR2 reads YFSETQ. Unique molecular identifiers were built into the TCRbeta library. TCRdb independently ran MiXCR on the PCR reads; one entry per CDR3 protein. The table includes about 830,000 distinct CDR3 sequences, 15% to 20% detected once. The sequence was obtained from a male patient younger than 18 who had a stem cell transplant for acute lymphoblastic leukemia, so the T cells may come from the graft donor. Sequenced material: PBMCs, mostly from graft donor cells, taken 360 days after TCRalphabeta/CD19-depleted stem cell transplant. The V call is TRBV5-1, the J call TRBJ1-1, with a tentative D call TRBD1 (5 bases). DNA of the CDR3: TGCGCCAGCAGCCTGGGACCGCCGAACACTGAAGCTTTCTTT. Translating it yields CASSLGPPNTEAFF. Full variable domain (rest looked up from reference TRBV5-1 and TRBJ1-1): KAGVTQTPRYLIKTRGQQVTLSCSPISGHRSVSWYQQTPGQGLQFLFEYFSETQRNKGNFPGRFSGRQFSNSRSEMNVSTLELGDSALYLCASSLGPPNTEAFFGQGTRLTVV.